Presented here are 14 T cell receptor beta chains from one specimen sequenced in a study of blood T cell repertoires in COVID-19. The table came from immunoSEQ multiplex PCR; TCRdb's copy has only in-frame clones and leaves some out. Among approximately 310,000 clones listed, 87% were seen once. The specimen was peripheral blood. The receptors were gathered from a woman aged 45-60 years who had recovered from COVID-19.

For the CDR3, the DNA is TGCAGCGTCCCTGGACGGGGGTCTTTCCCAGATACGCAGTATTTT. Translating it yields CSVPGRGSFPDTQYF. The chain carries TRBV29-1 and TRBJ2-3; D possibly corresponds to TRBD2 (6 bases). The germline V and J ends were trimmed by 6 bases and 4 bases, with 20 bases remaining between them. The CDR3 covers 15 residues. Looked up from germline, CDR1 is SQVTM and CDR2 is ANQGSEA.

The rearrangement joins TRBV11-2 to TRBJ1-1; 9 nucleotides line up with TRBD1. Germline V gene data show CDR1 as SGHAT and CDR2 as FQNNGV. V trimming: 6 bases; J trimming: 0 bases; junction bases outside the gene matches: 8. This CDR3 comprises 16 residues. DNA for the CDR3: TGTGCCAGCAGTTCCGGGACAGGGTATATGAACACTGAAGCTTTCTTT. This gives the protein CASSSGTGYMNTEAFF. The variable domain in full, completed from reference TRBV11-2 and TRBJ1-1, reads EAGVAQSPRYKIIEKRQSVAFWCNPISGHATLYWYQQILGQGPKLLIQFQNNGVVDDSQLPKDRFSAERLKGVDSTLKIQPAKLEDSAVYLCASSSGTGYMNTEAFFGQGTRLTVV.

The rearrangement joins TRBV5-5 to TRBJ2-1; 10 bases fit TRBD2. With 4 bases clipped from V and 7 bases from J, the junction kept 8 bases outside the gene matches. This CDR3 comprises 15 residues. Per the germline V gene, CDR1 is SGHKS and CDR2 is YYEKEE (reference sequence). In DNA, the CDR3 is TGTGCCAGCAGCGCCCTAGCGGGAGCTGGGAATGAGCAGTTCTTC. Protein product: CASSALAGAGNEQFF.

The gene calls are TRBV28 and TRBJ2-7, with 9 bases that match TRBD2. This CDR3 has 15 amino acids. Trimming cost V 3 bases and J 4 bases; bases outside gene matches: 7. CDR1 is MDHEN and CDR2 is SYDVKM in the germline V gene. CDR3 sequence: CASSLGGGDLYEQYF. CDR3 nucleotides: TGTGCCAGCAGTTTGGGCGGGGGGGATTTATACGAGCAGTACTTC.

The chain combines TRBV5-6 with TRBJ2-5; D possibly corresponds to TRBD2 (6 bases). V was cut by 3 bases and J by 2 bases, with 20 bases left in between. In germline, CDR1 is SGHDT, CDR2 YYEEEE. The CDR3 has 17 residues. The CDR3 here is CASSSLGGRDSQETQYF. DNA of the CDR3: TGTGCCAGCAGCTCCTTGGGGGGACGAGACAGTCAAGAGACCCAGTACTTC.

The rearrangement links TRBV28 to TRBJ2-1; 7 bases align to TRBD2. The trim removed 3 bases at V and 6 bases at J, leaving 11 bases unmatched. Germline CDR1 MDHEN, CDR2 SYDVKM. The CDR3 spans 16 residues. The CDR3 reads CASSLGGVNSFNEQFF. The DNA for the CDR3 is TGTGCCAGCAGTTTGGGGGGGGTAAACAGCTTCAATGAGCAGTTCTTC.

The chain combines TRBV5-1 with TRBJ1-1; a weak D match, TRBD1 (6 bases). The CDR3 is made up of 15 amino acids. V was cut by 4 bases and J by 2 bases, with 15 bases left in between. In germline, CDR1 is SGHRS, CDR2 YFSETQ. CDR3 DNA sequence: TGCGCCAGCAGCCGGGAGGGGGGTGGCAACACTGAAGCTTTCTTT. This sequence encodes CASSREGGGNTEAFF.

This sequence joins TRBV28 and TRBJ1-2; 9 bases are a match to TRBD1. The V and J ends lost 2 bases and 5 bases, in that order; junction bases with no gene match: 18. The CDR3 consists of 19 residues. Germline CDR1 and CDR2: MDHEN and SYDVKM. CDR3 region: CASSLVGGQGPQGRYGYTF. In DNA, the CDR3 is TGTGCCAGCAGTTTAGTTGGTGGACAGGGGCCGCAGGGAAGGTATGGCTACACCTTC.

The chain uses TRBV7-2 and TRBJ2-7; D not certain. V was pared by 1 base and J by 2 bases, with 12 bases between. CDR1 and CDR2 from the germline V gene are SGHTA and FQGNSA. The length of the CDR3 is 15 residues. The DNA of the CDR3 is TGTGCCAGCAGCTTAGTTGGCAAGACAACCTACGAGCAGTACTTC. This encodes CASSLVGKTTYEQYF.

This clone was seen a handful of times. The chain carries TRBV5-4 and TRBJ2-2; D might be TRBD2 (6 bases). Germline CDR1 reads SGHNT; CDR2 reads YYREEE (reference sequence). The V end lost 7 bases, the J end lost 2 bases, and 12 bases lay between the germline ends. The length of the CDR3 is 14 residues. CDR3 DNA sequence: TGTGCCAGCGGAGGGAACAGCAACACCGGGGAGCTGTTTTTT. Amino acid sequence: CASGGNSNTGELFF. Combining the CDR3 with reference TRBV5-4 and TRBJ2-2 gives the whole variable domain ETGVTQSPTHLIKTRGQQVTLRCSSQSGHNTVSWYQQALGQGPQFIFQYYREEENGRGNFPPRFSGLQFPNYSSELNVNALELDDSALYLCASGGNSNTGELFFGEGSRLTVL.

The chain is built from TRBV7-8 and TRBJ1-5, with D tentatively TRBD1 (6 bases). Germline values: CDR1 SGHVS, CDR2 FQNEAQ. The CDR3 runs to 15 residues. Trimming removed 4 bases at V and 0 bases at J, with 10 bases between. The CDR3 DNA is TGTGCCAGCAGCTCCCACAGGGTTAGCAATCAGCCCCAGCATTTT. Protein sequence: CASSSHRVSNQPQHF.

This chain joins TRBV10-2 and TRBJ2-7; TRBD2 matches 7 bases. J was trimmed by 2 bases and V by 10 bases; bases with no gene match: 8. Germline V gives CDR1 WSHSY, CDR2 SAAADI. The CDR3 consists of 13 residues. The CDR3 loop is CATSSGTTYEQYF. CDR3 in DNA: TGCGCCACCTCAAGCGGGACTACCTACGAGCAGTACTTC.

This chain joins TRBV28 and TRBJ1-2; D unclear. CDR3 size: 12 residues. Germline V lookup: CDR1 MDHEN, CDR2 SYDVKM. V lost 5 bases to trimming and J lost 4 bases, with 8 bases between them. The CDR3 sequence is CASSPPGYGYTF. DNA of the CDR3: TGTGCCAGCAGTCCCCCCGGCTATGGCTACACCTTC.

The V and J genes are TRBV9 and TRBJ1-4, with TRBD1 as a possible D gene (6 bases). Germline-derived CDR1 and CDR2 are SGDLS and YYNGEE. Trimming took 3 bases from V and 1 from J, leaving 10 bases between them. This CDR3 is built from 15 residues. DNA of the CDR3: TGTGCCAGCAGCGCCACAGGGAGAACTAATGAAAAACTGTTTTTT. Its protein is CASSATGRTNEKLFF.